The sequence of this T cell receptor (beta chain) was determined in a study of blood T cell repertoires in COVID-19. Study information: Researchers got acute and convalescent COVID-19 samples from the United States, Italy and Spain. From T cells, B-cell-depleted T cells, or PBMCs came the material, which was cDNA or gDNA.

This CDR3 comprises 13 residues. The germline gives CDR1 MNHEY, CDR2 SMNVEV (reference sequence). Trimming at V came to 3 bases and at J to 11 bases, leaving 8 bases not matched to a gene. Original processing methods: Nucleated cell number was recorded as an estimate derived from reference gene primer amplification. Some clones are missing from TCRdb's copy, which holds only in-frame ones; the method was immunoSEQ multiplex PCR. V, J and clone size reflect that table, while D and trimming were determined from the DNA. The sample has around 110,000 clones, 65% to 75% seen once. Sequencing was performed on peripheral blood. The chain combines TRBV27 with TRBJ1-1, with 8 bases matching TRBD1. This TCR was sampled from a human donor with acute or convalescent COVID-19. The donor label of this sample is uncertain. CDR3 loop: CASSFDRGRRAFF. CDR3 DNA sequence: TGTGCCAGCAGTTTCGACAGGGGACGGAGGGCTTTCTTT.